This T cell receptor (beta chain) was documented in a study of blood T cell repertoires in COVID-19. In the study overall: Material from acute and convalescent COVID-19 was sourced from the United States, Italy and Spain. T cells, B-cell-depleted T cells, or PBMCs provided the cDNA or gDNA that served as material.

CDR1 GTSNPN and CDR2 SVGIG come from the germline V gene (reference sequence). The CDR3 runs 15 residues. V lost 4 bases, J lost 3 bases, and 8 bases stayed unmatched. Per the study methods: Counts of nucleated cells, estimated from reference gene primer amplification, were obtained. Generated by immunoSEQ multiplex PCR, the TCRdb table keeps only in-frame clones and is missing some. V and J calls and clone size are given by that table; D and trimming were obtained from the DNA. The sample lists 200,000 or so clones; roughly 80% were seen once. This chain uses TRBV30 with TRBJ2-3, with 9 bases identical to TRBD2. Sequenced material: peripheral blood. This sequence originates from a woman between 25 and 40 years old with acute or convalescent COVID-19. CDR3 in amino acids: CAWNSRGGATDTQYF. CDR3 DNA sequence: TGTGCCTGGAATTCACGCGGGGGGGCAACAGATACGCAGTATTTT.